This T cell receptor beta chain was captured by sequencing in a study of vaccination effects on CD4 cells after COVID-19. About the research overall: Post-vaccine draws lagged the second dose by a median of 72 days. Study conclusions and caveats: After vaccination of healthy people, only 1 of 255 vaccine-induced clones cross-reacted with common cold coronaviruses. The study found marked clonal contraction of infection- and vaccine-induced clones late after vaccination.

Viral peptide pool expansion of antigen-specific CD4+ T cells preceded sequencing in the ViraFEST assay. Having been cultured for ten to eleven days, the cells underwent CD4+ T cell isolation. BNT162b2 vaccine or mRNA-1273 vaccine was given to participants in two doses. Sequenced by immunoSEQ multiplex PCR; TCRdb stores in-frame clones only, minus some. Seen here are some 21,000 clones, more than 70% observed once, and the top ten hold more than 9%. The ends lost 3 bases at V and 5 bases at J; junction bases unmatched: 16. Germline CDR1 SEHNR, CDR2 FQNEAQ (reference sequence). CDR3 length: 19 amino acids. Regarding this clone: Its cognate antigen is unknown.

The source of this sequence is a human donor who received a COVID-19 vaccine. The chain links TRBV7-9 to TRBJ2-3; 11 nucleotides line up with TRBD2. The specimen comprised CD4+ T cells from PBMCs cultured with HCoV-229E spike peptides, sampled after COVID-19 vaccination. The CDR3 here is CASSFGRNPLTSGEDTQYF. The CDR3 DNA follows: TGTGCCAGCAGCTTCGGGCGAAACCCCCTGACTAGCGGGGAAGATACGCAGTATTTT. Looking up the rest from reference TRBV7-9 and TRBJ2-3 gives the full variable domain: DTGVSQNPRHKITKRGQNVTFRCDPISEHNRLYWYRQTLGQGPEFLTYFQNEAQLEKSRLLSDRFSAERPKGSFSTLEIQRTEQGDSAMYLCASSFGRNPLTSGEDTQYFGPGTRLTVL.